This TCR beta chain was captured in a study of cytomegalovirus exposure and HLA in healthy donors. Background on the study: In an earlier analysis, almost 120 million unique TCR beta sequences were found from about 179 million T cells. Study-wide results and limits: Reports indicate that TCR beta sequences accurately predicted the HLA-A and HLA-B alleles of most subjects. Rarity held for most TCR sequences, but there were some public TCRs that occurred in many donors.

The study ran its PCR with 60 Vbeta and 13 Jbeta primers. TCRdb keeps only in-frame clones here, not all; method: immunoSEQ multiplex PCR. There are about 130,000 clones in the sample; around 80% occur only once, and 4.5% to 5.5% lies in the top ten. V gave up 2 bases and J gave up 0 bases, with 13 bases separating them. The CDR3 totals 16 residues. CDR1 and CDR2 (germline): LGHNA, YNFKEQ. Concerning this clone: Its antigen remains unidentified.

The rearrangement links TRBV4-2 to TRBJ1-2, with no clear D. Sequencing was carried out using PBMCs. The clonotype originates from a man aged 25 to 40 in good health and CMV-seronegative. Here the CDR3 DNA reads TGTGCCAGCAGCCAACCCTCGGGAAAACCTAACTATGGCTACACCTTC. Translated: CASSQPSGKPNYGYTF.